This T cell receptor beta chain was retrieved from a study of blood T cell repertoires in COVID-19. Overall study context: Spain, Italy and the United States supplied samples that represented acute and convalescent COVID-19. Sources were T cells, B-cell-depleted T cells, or PBMCs; the material itself was cDNA or gDNA.

Per the original data handling: Estimated nucleated cell counts came from reference gene primer amplification. Sequencing was performed with immunoSEQ multiplex PCR; in TCRdb, only in-frame clones are kept and a portion is missing. V and J calls and clone size are those listed in that table; D and trimming were worked out from the DNA. The repertoire holds about 120,000 clones, around 91% seen once, with approximately 27% in the top ten. Germline CDR1 PRHDT, CDR2 FYEKMQ (reference sequence). Trimming removed 2 bases at V and 3 bases at J, with 7 bases between. This CDR3 has 13 amino acids. This chain joins TRBV13 and TRBJ1-2; possibly TRBD1 for D (6 bases). This receptor was identified in a man between 65 and 85 years old with active or convalescent COVID-19. Source material: peripheral blood. The CDR3 spells CASSLNRDYGYTF. For the CDR3, the DNA is TGTGCCAGCAGCTTAAACAGGGACTATGGCTACACCTTC.